Listed below are T cell receptor beta chains from one sample, sequenced in a study of blood T cell repertoires in COVID-19. TCRdb's copy holds only in-frame clones and misses some; the assay was immunoSEQ multiplex PCR. The sample contains tens of thousands of clones, about nine tenths of which appear only once. The sample was peripheral blood. The receptors shown here come from a man aged 50 to 59 with COVID-19, enrolled during active disease. Both conserved end residues are part of each CDR3. Each record gives: clone size, J gene, V gene, D gene, CDR3 DNA, CDR3 protein. D genes are given only for firm matches. A row's size may be missing; if present it is once, few, many or a size class.

clone_size: -
j_call: TRBJ2-2
v_call: TRBV6-5
d_call: TRBD2
cdr3_nt: TGTGCCAGCTTGGGACTACCACGGGTCGGGGAGCTGTTTTTT
cdr3_aa: CASLGLPRVGELFF

clone_size: -
j_call: TRBJ2-5
v_call: TRBV15
d_call: -
cdr3_nt: TGTGCCACCAGTAATCGACAGCAAGAGACCCAGTACTTC
cdr3_aa: CATSNRQQETQYF

clone_size: -
j_call: TRBJ1-2
v_call: TRBV18
d_call: -
cdr3_nt: TGTGCCAGCTCACCGTTTGATAGACAGGACGCGTACTATGGCTACACCTTC
cdr3_aa: CASSPFDRQDAYYGYTF

clone_size: -
j_call: TRBJ2-3
v_call: TRBV28
d_call: TRBD2
cdr3_nt: TGTGCCAGCAGTTCGGGACTAGCGGGAGATACAGATACGCAGTATTTT
cdr3_aa: CASSSGLAGDTDTQYF

clone_size: -
j_call: TRBJ2-7
v_call: TRBV4-3
d_call: -
cdr3_nt: TGCGCCAGCAGCCAAGATGGGCAGGGTGGCTACGAGCAGTACTTC
cdr3_aa: CASSQDGQGGYEQYF

clone_size: -
j_call: TRBJ1-2
v_call: TRBV30
d_call: TRBD1
cdr3_nt: TGTGCCTGGAGTGCGGGACAGGGGACTGGCTACACCTTC
cdr3_aa: CAWSAGQGTGYTF

clone_size: -
j_call: TRBJ2-1
v_call: TRBV10-2
d_call: TRBD2
cdr3_nt: TGCGCCAGCAGTCGGGAGGCAAACAATGAGCAGTTCTTC
cdr3_aa: CASSREANNEQFF

clone_size: -
j_call: TRBJ1-2
v_call: TRBV9
d_call: -
cdr3_nt: TGTGCCAGCAGCGTAGATCAGGTTGGCTACACCTTC
cdr3_aa: CASSVDQVGYTF

clone_size: -
j_call: TRBJ1-6
v_call: TRBV6-1
d_call: TRBD1
cdr3_nt: TGTGCCAGCAGTGATTTGGGGACAGGGAGCTCCTATAATTCACCCCTCCACTTT
cdr3_aa: CASSDLGTGSSYNSPLHF

clone_size: -
j_call: TRBJ1-2
v_call: TRBV19
d_call: -
cdr3_nt: TGTGCCAGTAGTACGGCTATGAGGTCTAACTATGGCTACACCTTC
cdr3_aa: CASSTAMRSNYGYTF

clone_size: -
j_call: TRBJ2-1
v_call: TRBV5-1
d_call: TRBD2
cdr3_nt: TGCGCCAGCAGCGGCGGACTAGCGGTATACAATGAGCAGTTCTTC
cdr3_aa: CASSGGLAVYNEQFF

clone_size: -
j_call: TRBJ2-6
v_call: TRBV6-1
d_call: TRBD1
cdr3_nt: TGTGCCAGCAGTGACAGGACAGGGTATACCTCTGGGGCCAACGTCCTGACTTTC
cdr3_aa: CASSDRTGYTSGANVLTF

clone_size: -
j_call: TRBJ1-1
v_call: TRBV9
d_call: -
cdr3_nt: TGTGCCAGCAGCCCCGACACGGATACTGAAGCTTTCTTT
cdr3_aa: CASSPDTDTEAFF

clone_size: -
j_call: TRBJ2-2
v_call: TRBV7-9
d_call: TRBD2
cdr3_nt: TGTGCCGGCGGGGGAACTAGCGGGGAAAACACCGGGGAGCTGTTTTTT
cdr3_aa: CAGGGTSGENTGELFF

clone_size: -
j_call: TRBJ2-3
v_call: TRBV5-1
d_call: -
cdr3_nt: TGCGCCAGCAGCCAAGAGTCGACAGACACAGATACGCAGTATTTT
cdr3_aa: CASSQESTDTDTQYF

clone_size: -
j_call: TRBJ2-1
v_call: TRBV10-3
d_call: -
cdr3_nt: TGTGCCATCAGTGAGTCCAGCTACAATGAGCAGTTCTTC
cdr3_aa: CAISESSYNEQFF

clone_size: few
j_call: TRBJ1-3
v_call: TRBV5-1
d_call: -
cdr3_nt: TGCGCCAGCAGCTTGGAAGGGGCGCTCTCTGGAAACACCATATATTTT
cdr3_aa: CASSLEGALSGNTIYF

clone_size: -
j_call: TRBJ2-3
v_call: TRBV30
d_call: TRBD2
cdr3_nt: TGTGCCTGGAGTAAAAGCGGGAGATTCGGAGATACGCAGTATTTT
cdr3_aa: CAWSKSGRFGDTQYF

clone_size: -
j_call: TRBJ2-5
v_call: TRBV3-1/TRBV3-2
d_call: -
cdr3_nt: TGTGCCAGCAGCCAAGGCCAGATCCAAGAGACCCAGTACTTC
cdr3_aa: CASSQGQIQETQYF

clone_size: -
j_call: TRBJ2-7
v_call: TRBV28
d_call: -
cdr3_nt: TGTGCCAGCAGTTCATATTTTAGCGGGACAGCCTACGAGCAGTACTTC
cdr3_aa: CASSSYFSGTAYEQYF

clone_size: -
j_call: TRBJ2-1
v_call: TRBV3-1/TRBV3-2
d_call: -
cdr3_nt: TGTGCCAGCAGCCAAGGCCCTTTCGGGTCCTACAATGAGCAGTTCTTC
cdr3_aa: CASSQGPFGSYNEQFF

clone_size: -
j_call: TRBJ2-7
v_call: TRBV18
d_call: TRBD1
cdr3_nt: TGTGCCAGCTCACTTTCTCAAGGGACAGGTCCCTACGAGCAGTACTTC
cdr3_aa: CASSLSQGTGPYEQYF

clone_size: -
j_call: TRBJ1-2
v_call: TRBV6-5
d_call: TRBD1
cdr3_nt: TGTGCCAGCAGAACCGGGACAGCTAACTATGGCTACACCTTC
cdr3_aa: CASRTGTANYGYTF

clone_size: -
j_call: TRBJ2-7
v_call: TRBV3-1/TRBV3-2
d_call: -
cdr3_nt: TGTGCCAGCAGCCAAGGTTTAGCTCCCCTCGAGCAGTACTTC
cdr3_aa: CASSQGLAPLEQYF

clone_size: -
j_call: TRBJ2-7
v_call: TRBV30
d_call: -
cdr3_nt: TGTGCCTGCCGACAGGCCTACGAGCAGTACTTC
cdr3_aa: CACRQAYEQYF

clone_size: -
j_call: TRBJ1-5
v_call: TRBV18
d_call: -
cdr3_nt: TGTGCCAGCCGTGACGGCCAGGCCCAGCATTTT
cdr3_aa: CASRDGQAQHF

clone_size: -
j_call: TRBJ1-1
v_call: TRBV5-8
d_call: -
cdr3_nt: TGTGCCAGCAGCTTGAACAGAGACACTGAAGCTTTCTTT
cdr3_aa: CASSLNRDTEAFF

clone_size: -
j_call: TRBJ1-4
v_call: TRBV30
d_call: -
cdr3_nt: TGTGCCTGGAGCCATACAGGAGAAAAACTGTTTTTT
cdr3_aa: CAWSHTGEKLFF

clone_size: once
j_call: TRBJ1-1
v_call: TRBV14
d_call: -
cdr3_nt: TGTGCCAGCAGCCAAGACTTCGCCTCTGGGAGAGCTTTCTTT
cdr3_aa: CASSQDFASGRAFF

clone_size: -
j_call: TRBJ2-3
v_call: TRBV5-4
d_call: TRBD2
cdr3_nt: TGTGCCAGCAGCCTCGGACTAGCGCTTAGCACAGATACGCAGTATTTT
cdr3_aa: CASSLGLALSTDTQYF

clone_size: -
j_call: TRBJ2-1
v_call: TRBV11-3
d_call: -
cdr3_nt: TGTGCCAGCAGCCTCTCAACTAGTTCTGAGCAGTTCTTC
cdr3_aa: CASSLSTSSEQFF

clone_size: -
j_call: TRBJ2-3
v_call: TRBV7-8
d_call: TRBD2
cdr3_nt: TGTGCCAGCAGCTTTTTAGCGGGCTACACAGATACGCAGTATTTT
cdr3_aa: CASSFLAGYTDTQYF

clone_size: -
j_call: TRBJ1-6
v_call: TRBV7-2
d_call: -
cdr3_nt: TGTGCCAGCAGCTTAGAGGGGTTCGCCTATAATTCACCCCTCCACTTT
cdr3_aa: CASSLEGFAYNSPLHF

clone_size: -
j_call: TRBJ1-2
v_call: TRBV11-1
d_call: -
cdr3_nt: TGTGCCAGCAGCTTAGCGCAGGGGAACTATGGCTACACCTTC
cdr3_aa: CASSLAQGNYGYTF